Here is one T cell receptor (beta chain) with its context. Its antigen is still unknown. Amplification used 60 Vbeta primers and 13 Jbeta primers. Clones were sequenced by immunoSEQ multiplex PCR, and TCRdb holds only the in-frame ones, with some missing. This table holds under 150,000 clones, approximately 82% found once. The sample comes from a study of cytomegalovirus exposure and HLA in healthy donors. Overall study: From HLA-typed donors, an early data release held around 85 million unique TCRs. Researchers found that approximately 77% of fewer than 450 genotyped donors fell within the Caucasian-associated ancestry cluster.

This CDR3 has 15 residues. CDR1 is MGHRA, CDR2 YSYEKL, per germline. Study observations and caveats: In vitro checks showed that three CMV-associated chains really do target CMV antigens. The sole available immune exposure information was CMV serostatus.

This receptor was taken from a boy aged 2 to 10 in good health and CMV-seronegative. The rearrangement joins TRBV4-1 to TRBJ2-5; 10 nucleotides line up with TRBD2. The tail of the sequence fits TRBJ2-7 better, so the J call may be wrong. The sample taken for sequencing was PBMCs. The CDR3 loop reads CASSDIAGGPYEQYF. CDR3 DNA: TGCGCCAGCAGCGACATAGCGGGGGGACCCTACGAGCAGTACTTC.